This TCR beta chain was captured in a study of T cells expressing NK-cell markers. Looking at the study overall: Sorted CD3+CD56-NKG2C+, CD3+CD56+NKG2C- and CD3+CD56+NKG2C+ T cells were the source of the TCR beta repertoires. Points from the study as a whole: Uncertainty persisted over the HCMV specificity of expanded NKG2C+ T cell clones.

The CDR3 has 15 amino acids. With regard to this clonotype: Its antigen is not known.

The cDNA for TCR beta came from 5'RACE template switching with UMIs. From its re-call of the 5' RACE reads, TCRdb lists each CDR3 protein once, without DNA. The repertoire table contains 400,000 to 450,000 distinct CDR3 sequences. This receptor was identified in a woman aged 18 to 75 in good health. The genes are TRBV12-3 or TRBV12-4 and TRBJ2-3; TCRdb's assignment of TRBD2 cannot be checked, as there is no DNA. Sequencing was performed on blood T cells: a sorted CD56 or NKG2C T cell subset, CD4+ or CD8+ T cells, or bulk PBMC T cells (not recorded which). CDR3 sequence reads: CASSRSGDSTDTQYF.